This T cell receptor (beta chain) was obtained from a study of blood T cells in healthy people across ages. Healthy Caucasian individuals from Russia aged about 6 to 100 served as donors. Then a second PCR, running roughly 7 to 11 cycles, was carried out with a sample-barcoded 5' primer and a J-beta primer mix. TCRdb reanalysed the 5' RACE reads using MiXCR and keeps one entry per CDR3 protein. This sample has approximately 1.5 million distinct CDR3 sequences, with approximately 39% found just once. This sequence was found in a woman between 18 and 29 years old in good health. The sequenced sample consisted of blood.

Here the CDR3 DNA reads TGTGCCAGCAGATTGACCTCTCTCCGGGGGCAAGAGACCCAGTACTTC. Translation gives CASRLTSLRGQETQYF. V is TRBV7-9 and J is TRBJ2-4, with D possibly being TRBD2 (6 bases). Gene TRBJ2-5 matches the end of the DNA better, so the J call may be wrong. Germline values: CDR1 SEHNR, CDR2 FQNEAQ (reference sequence). The CDR3 loop spans 16 amino acids.